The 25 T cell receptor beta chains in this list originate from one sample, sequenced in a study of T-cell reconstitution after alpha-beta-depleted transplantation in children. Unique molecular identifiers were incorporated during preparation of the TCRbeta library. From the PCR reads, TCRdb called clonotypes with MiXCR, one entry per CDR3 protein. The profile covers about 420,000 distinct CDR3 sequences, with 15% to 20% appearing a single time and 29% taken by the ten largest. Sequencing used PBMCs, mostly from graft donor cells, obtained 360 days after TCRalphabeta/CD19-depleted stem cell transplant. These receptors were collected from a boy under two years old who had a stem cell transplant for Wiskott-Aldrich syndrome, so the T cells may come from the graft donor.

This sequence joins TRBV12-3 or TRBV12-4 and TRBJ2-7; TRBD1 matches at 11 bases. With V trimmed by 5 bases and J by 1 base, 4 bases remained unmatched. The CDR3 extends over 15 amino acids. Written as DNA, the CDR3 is TGTGCCAGCAGTAATGGACAGGGGGCTTCCTACGAGCAGTACTTC. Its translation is CASSNGQGASYEQYF.

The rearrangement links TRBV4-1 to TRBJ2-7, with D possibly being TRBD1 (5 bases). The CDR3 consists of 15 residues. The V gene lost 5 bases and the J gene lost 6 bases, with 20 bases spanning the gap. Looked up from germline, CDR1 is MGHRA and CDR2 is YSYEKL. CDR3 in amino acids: CASSYTTVPRFEQYF. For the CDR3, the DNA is TGCGCCAGCAGCTACACGACAGTACCCCGCTTCGAGCAGTACTTC.

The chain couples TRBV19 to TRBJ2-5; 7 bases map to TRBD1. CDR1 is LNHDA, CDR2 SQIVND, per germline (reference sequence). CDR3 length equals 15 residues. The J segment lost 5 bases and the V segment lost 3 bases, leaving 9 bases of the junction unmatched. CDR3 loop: CASSMDGTAGETQYF. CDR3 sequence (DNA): TGTGCCAGTAGTATGGACGGGACAGCAGGCGAGACCCAGTACTTC.

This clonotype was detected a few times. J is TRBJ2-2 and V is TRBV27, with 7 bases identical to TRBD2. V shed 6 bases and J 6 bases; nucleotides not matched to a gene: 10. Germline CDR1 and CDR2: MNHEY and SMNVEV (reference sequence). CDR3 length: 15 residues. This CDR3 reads CASSAGAVYPGELFF. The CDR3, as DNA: TGTGCCAGCAGCGCGGGAGCTGTATATCCCGGGGAGCTGTTTTTT.

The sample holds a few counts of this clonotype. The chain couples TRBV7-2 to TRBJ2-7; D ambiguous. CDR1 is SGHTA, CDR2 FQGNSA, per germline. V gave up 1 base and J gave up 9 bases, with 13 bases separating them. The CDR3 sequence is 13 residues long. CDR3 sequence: CASSLVLPTMQYF. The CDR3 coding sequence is TGTGCCAGCAGCTTAGTCCTTCCTACGATGCAGTACTTC.

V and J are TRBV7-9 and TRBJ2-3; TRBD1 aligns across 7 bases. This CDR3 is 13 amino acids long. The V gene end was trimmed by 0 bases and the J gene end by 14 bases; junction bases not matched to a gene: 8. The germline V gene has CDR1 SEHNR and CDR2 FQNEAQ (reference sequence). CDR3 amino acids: CASSLAGQSLPYF. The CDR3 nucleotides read TGTGCCAGCAGCTTAGCGGGACAGTCTCTTCCGTATTTT.

CDR3 sequence reads: CASSLSTAGGGSGYTF. DNA of the CDR3: TGTGCCAGCAGCCTTAGCACAGCAGGGGGCGGATCAGGCTACACCTTC. The chain uses TRBV7-8 and TRBJ1-2; 8 bases align to TRBD1. V was clipped by 5 bases and J by 8 bases; unmatched bases: 16. Germline V gene data show CDR1 as SGHVS and CDR2 as FQNEAQ. The CDR3 extends over 16 amino acids.

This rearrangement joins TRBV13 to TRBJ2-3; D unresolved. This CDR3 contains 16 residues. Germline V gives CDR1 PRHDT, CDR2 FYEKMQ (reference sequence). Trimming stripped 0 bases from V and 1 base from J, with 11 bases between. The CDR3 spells CASSLGPVRGTDTQYF. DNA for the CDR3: TGTGCCAGCAGCTTAGGCCCTGTTCGGGGCACAGATACGCAGTATTTT. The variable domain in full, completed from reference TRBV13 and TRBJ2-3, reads AAGVIQSPRHLIKEKRETATLKCYPIPRHDTVYWYQQGPGQDPQFLISFYEKMQSDKGSIPDRFSAQQFSDYHSELNMSSLELGDSALYFCASSLGPVRGTDTQYFGPGTRLTVL.

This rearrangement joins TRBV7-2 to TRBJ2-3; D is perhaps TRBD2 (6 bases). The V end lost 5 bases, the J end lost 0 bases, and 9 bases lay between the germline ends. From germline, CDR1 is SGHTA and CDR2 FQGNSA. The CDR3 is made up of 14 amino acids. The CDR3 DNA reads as TGTGCCAGCAGCCGTAGCGGAAGCACAGATACGCAGTATTTT. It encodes CASSRSGSTDTQYF.

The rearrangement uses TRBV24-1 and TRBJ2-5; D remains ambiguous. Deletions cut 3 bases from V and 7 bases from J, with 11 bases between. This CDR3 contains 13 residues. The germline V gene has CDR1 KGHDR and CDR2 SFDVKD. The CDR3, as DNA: TGTGCCACCAGTGATCCCGGATCTTGGACCCAGTACTTC. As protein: CATSDPGSWTQYF.

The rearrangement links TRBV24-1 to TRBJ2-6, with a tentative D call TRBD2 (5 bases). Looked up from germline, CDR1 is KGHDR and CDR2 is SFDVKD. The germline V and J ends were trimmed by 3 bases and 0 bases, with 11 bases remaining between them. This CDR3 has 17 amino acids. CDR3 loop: CATSDARGASGANVLTF. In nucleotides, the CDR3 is TGTGCCACCAGTGATGCCCGGGGTGCCTCTGGGGCCAACGTCCTGACTTTC.

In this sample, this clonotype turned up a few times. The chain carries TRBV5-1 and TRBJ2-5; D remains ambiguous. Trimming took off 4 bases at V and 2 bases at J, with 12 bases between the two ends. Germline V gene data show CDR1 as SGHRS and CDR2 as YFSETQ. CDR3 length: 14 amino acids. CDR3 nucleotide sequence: TGCGCCAGCAGCCCTTTGGATCCGCAAGAGACCCAGTACTTC. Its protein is CASSPLDPQETQYF.

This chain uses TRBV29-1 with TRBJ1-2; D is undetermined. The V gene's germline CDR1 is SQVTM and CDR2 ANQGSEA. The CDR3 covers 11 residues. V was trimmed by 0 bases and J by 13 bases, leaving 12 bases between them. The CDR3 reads CSVEEGTRPTF. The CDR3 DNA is TGCAGCGTTGAAGAGGGCACCCGGCCCACCTTC.

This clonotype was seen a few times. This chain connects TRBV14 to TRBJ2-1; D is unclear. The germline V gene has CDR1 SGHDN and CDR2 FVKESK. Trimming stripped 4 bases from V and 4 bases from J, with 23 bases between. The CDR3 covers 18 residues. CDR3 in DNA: TGTGCCAGCAGCCGAAAATCGCCAGGAGCGCGGTTTTACAATGAGCAGTTCTTC. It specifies CASSRKSPGARFYNEQFF.

The CDR3 coding sequence is TGTGCCAGTAGTAAACGGGGGGGCCCGCGATACAATGAGCAGTTCTTC. Encoded protein: CASSKRGGPRYNEQFF. The V gene is TRBV19, the J gene TRBJ2-1, with 8 positions matching TRBD2. The CDR3 is made up of 16 amino acids. Germline CDR1 and CDR2: LNHDA and SQIVND (reference sequence). V shed 4 bases, J shed 4 bases, and the junction held 9 bases outside the gene matches.

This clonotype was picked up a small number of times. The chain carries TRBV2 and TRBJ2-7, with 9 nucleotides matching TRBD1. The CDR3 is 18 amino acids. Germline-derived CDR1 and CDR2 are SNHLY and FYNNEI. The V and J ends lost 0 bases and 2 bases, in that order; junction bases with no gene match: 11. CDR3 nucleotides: TGTGCCAGCAGTGAAGCGGACAGGGGAAGTCTCCCCACCTACGAGCAGTACTTC. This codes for CASSEADRGSLPTYEQYF.

CDR3 loop: CASSSYRGHEQYF. CDR3 DNA: TGTGCCAGCAGCTCATACAGGGGGCACGAGCAGTACTTC. The V and J genes are TRBV7-6 and TRBJ2-7, with 9 bases aligning to TRBD1. The CDR3 is 13 amino acids. Germline CDR1 SGHVS, CDR2 FNYEAQ. Losses at the gene ends were 4 bases for V and 5 bases for J; bases not matched to a gene: 3.

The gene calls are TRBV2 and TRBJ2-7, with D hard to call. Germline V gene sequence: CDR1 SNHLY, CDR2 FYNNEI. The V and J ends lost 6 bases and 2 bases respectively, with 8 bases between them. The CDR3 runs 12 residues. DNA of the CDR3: TGTGCCAGCAGGGCGGAGCCCTACGAGCAGTACTTC. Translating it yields CASRAEPYEQYF.

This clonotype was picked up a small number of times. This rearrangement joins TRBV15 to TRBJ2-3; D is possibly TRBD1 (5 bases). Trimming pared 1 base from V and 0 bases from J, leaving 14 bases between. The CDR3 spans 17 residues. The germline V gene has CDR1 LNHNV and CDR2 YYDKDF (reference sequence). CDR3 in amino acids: CATSRGGRGDSTDTQYF. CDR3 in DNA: TGTGCCACCAGCAGAGGGGGAAGGGGCGACAGCACAGATACGCAGTATTTT.

The CDR3 spells CASSFSSAGTNTGELFF. CDR3 in DNA: TGCGCCAGCAGCTTTTCTTCAGCGGGGACGAACACCGGGGAGCTGTTTTTT. This rearrangement joins TRBV5-1 to TRBJ2-2; 7 positions match TRBD2. The trim removed 2 bases at V and 0 bases at J, leaving 7 bases unmatched. Germline V lookup: CDR1 SGHRS, CDR2 YFSETQ. The CDR3 has 17 residues.

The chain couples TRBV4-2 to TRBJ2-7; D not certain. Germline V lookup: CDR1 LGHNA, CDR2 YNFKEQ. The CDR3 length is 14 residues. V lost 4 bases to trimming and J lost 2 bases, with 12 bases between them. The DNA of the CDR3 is TGTGCCAGCAGCCCTATAGGGTCAGCCTACGAGCAGTACTTC. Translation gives CASSPIGSAYEQYF.

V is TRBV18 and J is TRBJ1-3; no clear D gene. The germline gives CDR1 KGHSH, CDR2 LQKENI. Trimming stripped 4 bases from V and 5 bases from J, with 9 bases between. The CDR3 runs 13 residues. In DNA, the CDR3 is TGTGCCAGCTCACGGGATGGACGAAACACCATATATTTT. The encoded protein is CASSRDGRNTIYF.

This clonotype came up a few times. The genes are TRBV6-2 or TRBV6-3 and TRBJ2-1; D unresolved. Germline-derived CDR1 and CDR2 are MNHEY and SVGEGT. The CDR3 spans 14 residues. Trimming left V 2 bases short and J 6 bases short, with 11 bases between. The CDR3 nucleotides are TGTGCCAGCAGTTACGAGGCCACCCCCAATGAGCAGTTCTTC. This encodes CASSYEATPNEQFF.

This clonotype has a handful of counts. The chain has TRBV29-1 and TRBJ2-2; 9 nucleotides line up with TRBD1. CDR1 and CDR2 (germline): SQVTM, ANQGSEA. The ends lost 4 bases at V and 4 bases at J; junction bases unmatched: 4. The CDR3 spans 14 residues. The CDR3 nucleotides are TGCAGCGTTGTGACAGGGGGTATCACCGGGGAGCTGTTTTTT. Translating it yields CSVVTGGITGELFF.

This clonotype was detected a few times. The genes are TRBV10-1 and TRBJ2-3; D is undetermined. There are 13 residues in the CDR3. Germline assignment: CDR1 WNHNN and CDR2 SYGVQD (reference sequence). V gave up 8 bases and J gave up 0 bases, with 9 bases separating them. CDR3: CASAMTSTDTQYF. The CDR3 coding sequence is TGCGCCAGCGCCATGACTAGCACAGATACGCAGTATTTT.